These 11 T cell receptor beta chains share one sample of origin, sequenced in a study of blood T cell repertoires in COVID-19. The repertoire was sequenced with immunoSEQ multiplex PCR; TCRdb's copy has only in-frame clones and lacks some. The sample includes a few hundred thousand clones, 70% to 90% seen only once; the top ten take under 3.5%. Sequenced: peripheral blood. The receptors stem from a woman aged 25-40 years with active or convalescent COVID-19.

V and J are TRBV21-1 and TRBJ1-6; no DNA check was done on the table's D call, TRBD1. TRBV21-1 is tagged as a pseudogene. CDR3 length: 15 amino acids. CDR3 nucleotides: TGTGCCAGCAGGGCGGCACAGGGGTATAATTCACCCCTCCACTTT. Protein sequence: CASRAAQGYNSPLHF.

Here the CDR3 DNA reads TGTGCCAGCAGCGGTAATGCAGGGGGGCTTGGCACAGATACGCAGTATTTT. It encodes CASSGNAGGLGTDTQYF. The chain recombines TRBV7-9 with TRBJ2-3; weak D call: TRBD1 (7 bases). V gave up 5 bases and J gave up 1 base, with 19 bases separating them. Germline V gene lookup returns CDR1 SEHNR and CDR2 FQNEAQ (reference sequence). The CDR3 loop spans 17 amino acids.

J is TRBJ2-7 and V is TRBV20-1, with a tentative D call TRBD2 (5 bases). The CDR3 has 11 residues. V dropped 5 bases and J dropped 4 bases, with 9 bases sitting between them. CDR1 is DFQATT, CDR2 SNEGSKA, per germline (reference sequence). CDR3 in DNA: TGCAGTGCTGAGAGGGAGTACGAGCAGTACTTC. Protein product: CSAEREYEQYF.

The J gene is TRBJ2-3, the V gene TRBV4-2; 13 bases match TRBD2. V shed 3 bases, J shed 4 bases, and the junction held 13 bases outside the gene matches. Germline CDR1 reads LGHNA; CDR2 reads YNFKEQ. The CDR3 loop spans 19 amino acids. CDR3 nucleotides: TGTGCCAGCAGCCAGATGGGGACTAGCGGGGTCGTCTATCCAGATACGCAGTATTTT. Amino acids: CASSQMGTSGVVYPDTQYF.

CDR3 sequence (DNA): TGTGCCAGCAGTTACTACGGTCCCGGTACGGGAGTAGGTTCACCCCTCCACTTT. This gives the protein CASSYYGPGTGVGSPLHF. The V call is TRBV6-2 or TRBV6-3, the J call TRBJ1-6, with D unresolved. Germline V gene data show CDR1 as MNHEY and CDR2 as SVGEGT. Trimming took 1 base from V and 9 from J, leaving 22 bases between them. This CDR3 has 18 residues.

This rearrangement joins TRBV5-4 to TRBJ1-1, with 10 bases aligning to TRBD1. The CDR3 spans 14 residues. J gave up 9 bases and V 3 bases, and 8 bases lay outside the gene matches. The germline V gene encodes CDR1 SGHNT and CDR2 YYREEE (reference sequence). CDR3 sequence reads: CASSYRDRGDKAFF. As DNA, the CDR3 is TGTGCCAGCAGCTACCGGGACAGGGGCGATAAAGCTTTCTTT.

This clone was found once. The chain combines TRBV2 with TRBJ2-1; the D gene is possibly TRBD2 (7 bases). Per germline, CDR1 SNHLY and CDR2 FYNNEI. The CDR3 runs to 14 residues. Trimming stripped 5 bases from V and 6 bases from J, with 14 bases between. The CDR3 region is CASSYAGAINEQFF. DNA of the CDR3: TGTGCCAGCAGTTATGCGGGGGCTATCAATGAGCAGTTCTTC.

Only one count was recorded for this clone. This sequence joins TRBV29-1 and TRBJ2-2; 11 nucleotides line up with TRBD2. Germline CDR1 reads SQVTM; CDR2 reads ANQGSEA. The CDR3 totals 16 residues. V shed 2 bases and J 3 bases; nucleotides not matched to a gene: 5. CDR3 nucleotides: TGCAGCGTTGAAATAGCGGGGGGGCTTTACACCGGGGAGCTGTTTTTT. Encoded protein: CSVEIAGGLYTGELFF.

The chain links TRBV5-1 to TRBJ1-3; unclear D gene. Trimming removed 0 bases from V and 0 bases from J, with 7 bases in between. Germline V gives CDR1 SGHRS, CDR2 YFSETQ. The CDR3 covers 15 residues. CDR3 nucleotide sequence: TGCGCCAGCAGCTTGGAGAGTCTCTCTGGAAACACCATATATTTT. Its translation: CASSLESLSGNTIYF. The variable domain in full, with the rest retrieved from reference TRBV5-1 and TRBJ1-3, is KAGVTQTPRYLIKTRGQQVTLSCSPISGHRSVSWYQQTPGQGLQFLFEYFSETQRNKGNFPGRFSGRQFSNSRSEMNVSTLELGDSALYLCASSLESLSGNTIYFGEGSWLTVV.

The V and J genes are TRBV19 and TRBJ1-1; 7 nucleotides match TRBD1. The V gene's germline CDR1 is LNHDA and CDR2 SQIVND (reference sequence). The ends lost 7 bases at V and 6 bases at J; junction bases unmatched: 8. This CDR3 has 13 residues. CDR3 sequence: CASTQDRDAEAFF. The CDR3, as DNA: TGTGCCAGTACCCAAGACAGGGACGCTGAAGCTTTCTTT.

This chain links TRBV19 with TRBJ2-6; the D gene is possibly TRBD1 (6 bases). Germline V CDR1 and CDR2: LNHDA, SQIVND (reference sequence). The CDR3 runs to 18 residues. V lost 7 bases, J lost 2 bases, and 21 bases lay in between. The CDR3 region has the DNA TGTGCCAGTACGCAGGGGCGCTTGGGGTTGACTGGGGCCAACGTCCTGACTTTC. Protein product: CASTQGRLGLTGANVLTF.